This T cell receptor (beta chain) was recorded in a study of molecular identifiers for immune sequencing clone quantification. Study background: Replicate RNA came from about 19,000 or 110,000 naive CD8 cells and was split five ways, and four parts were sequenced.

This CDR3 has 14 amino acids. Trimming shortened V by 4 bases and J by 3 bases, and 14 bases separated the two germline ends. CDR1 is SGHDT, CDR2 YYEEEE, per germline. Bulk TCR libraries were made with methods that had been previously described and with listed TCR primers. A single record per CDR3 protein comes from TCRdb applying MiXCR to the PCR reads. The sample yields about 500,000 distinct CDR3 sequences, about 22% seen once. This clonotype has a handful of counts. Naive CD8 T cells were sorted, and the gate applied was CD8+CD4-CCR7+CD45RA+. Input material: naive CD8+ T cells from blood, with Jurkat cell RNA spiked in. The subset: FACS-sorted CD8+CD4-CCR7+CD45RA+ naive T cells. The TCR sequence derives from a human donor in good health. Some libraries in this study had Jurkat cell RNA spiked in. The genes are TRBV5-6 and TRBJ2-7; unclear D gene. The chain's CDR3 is CASSPDGESYEQYF. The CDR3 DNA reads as TGTGCCAGCAGCCCCGATGGAGAGAGCTACGAGCAGTACTTC. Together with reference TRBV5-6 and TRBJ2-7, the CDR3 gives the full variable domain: DAGVTQSPTHLIKTRGQQVTLRCSPKSGHDTVSWYQQALGQGPQFIFQYYEEEERQRGNFPDRFSGHQFPNYSSELNVNALLLGDSALYLCASSPDGESYEQYFGPGTRLTVT.